This is a list of T cell receptor beta chains from one sample in a study of T cells after posttransplantation cyclophosphamide. Here immunoSEQ multiplex PCR was the method, and the copy in TCRdb shows in-frame clones only, minus some. In the table there are about 52,000 clones, approximately 94% of which are singletons. Specimen: PBMCs. The source of these receptors is a woman aged 30 to 39 in good health and a related stem cell transplant donor. Both conserved end residues are part of each CDR3. D genes are given only for firm matches. For some rows the clone size is stated as once, few or many, or as a class when expanded; others skip it.

NA	TRBD1	TRBV19	TRBJ1-2	TGTGCCAGTAGTGGGAGACAGGGGGCGGATGGCTACACCTTC	CASSGRQGADGYTF
NA	NA	TRBV30	TRBJ1-5	TGTGCCTGGAGGGGGGGGCTAAGGAATCAGCCCCAGCATTTT	CAWRGGLRNQPQHF
NA	NA	TRBV4-3	TRBJ2-1	TGCGCCAGCAGCCAAGACGACATGGAACTTACCTACAATGAGCAGTTCTTC	CASSQDDMELTYNEQFF
once	NA	TRBV6-1	TRBJ2-1	TGTGCCAGCAGTGAAGTAGCGATCTCCTACAATGAGCAGTTCTTC	CASSEVAISYNEQFF
NA	NA	TRBV5-4	TRBJ1-2	TGTGCCAGCAAGCTCAGGGGCAGCTCCTATGGCTACACCTTC	CASKLRGSSYGYTF
NA	NA	TRBV4-1	TRBJ1-6	TGCGCCAGCAGCCAAGTCCCCACAGGGTCCGTTGGTTCACCCCTCCACTTT	CASSQVPTGSVGSPLHF
NA	TRBD2	TRBV7-7	TRBJ2-1	TGTGCCAGCAGCTTACGCGGGGGGCCCGCTGGTGACGAGCAGTTCTTC	CASSLRGGPAGDEQFF
NA	NA	TRBV9	TRBJ1-2	TGTGCCAGCAGCGCCGGGGGGGGGACGGACTATGGCTACACCTTC	CASSAGGGTDYGYTF
NA	NA	TRBV5-1	TRBJ2-7	TGCGCCAGCAGCTTGGGCCAGGGGCGTGAGCAGTACTTC	CASSLGQGREQYF
NA	NA	TRBV6-4	TRBJ2-7	TGTGCCAGCAGTGCTCTAGTTATCATGTACGAGCAGTACTTC	CASSALVIMYEQYF
NA	NA	TRBV7-2	TRBJ1-5	TGTGCCAGCAGCTTAGATGGGAGAAGCAATCAGCCCCAGCATTTT	CASSLDGRSNQPQHF
NA	TRBD1	TRBV14	TRBJ1-2	TGTGCCAGCAGCCAAGTCCGGACAGGGTATGGCTACACCTTC	CASSQVRTGYGYTF
NA	NA	TRBV7-9	TRBJ1-1	TGTGCCAGCAGCTTAGCGCGGGCGCTGGGGAACACTGAAGCTTTCTTT	CASSLARALGNTEAFF
NA	TRBD1	TRBV30	TRBJ1-4	TGTGCCTGGAGTGATGGGGACAGGGGAATTTCGGGGAGTGAAAAACTGTTTTTT	CAWSDGDRGISGSEKLFF
NA	NA	TRBV28	TRBJ2-5	TGTGCCAGCAGTTCCCGGGTTAACCAGGAGACCCAGTACTTC	CASSSRVNQETQYF
NA	TRBD2	TRBV6-1	TRBJ2-3	TGTGCCAGCCGGTTCGGGGGGGCAGATACGCAGTATTTT	CASRFGGADTQYF